The T cell receptor beta chain under discussion was sequenced for a study of response to subunit inactivated influenza vaccine. Findings of the study overall: It was suggested by the authors that few new T cells are recruited by each seasonal influenza vaccination.

In regard to this clonotype: Its specificity is unknown.

TCRdb passed the RT-PCR reads through MiXCR, listing each CDR3 protein once. The data contain some 800,000 distinct CDR3 sequences, 21% of them seen just once; the ten biggest clones take up about 9.4%. The receptor comes from a man aged 50 or older who received an inactivated influenza vaccine. The source material was PBMCs from blood, sampled roughly 5 days after vaccination.

For the CDR3, the DNA is TGTGCCATCAGTGAGTCGAACAGGGGGACCTACGAGCAGTACTTC. Amino acid sequence: CAISESNRGTYEQYF. This chain links TRBV10-3 with TRBJ2-7; TRBD1 agrees at 8 bases. V lost 0 bases and J lost 2; bases outside the gene matches: 3. The CDR3 has 15 amino acids. Germline CDR1 reads ENHRY; CDR2 reads SYGVKD.